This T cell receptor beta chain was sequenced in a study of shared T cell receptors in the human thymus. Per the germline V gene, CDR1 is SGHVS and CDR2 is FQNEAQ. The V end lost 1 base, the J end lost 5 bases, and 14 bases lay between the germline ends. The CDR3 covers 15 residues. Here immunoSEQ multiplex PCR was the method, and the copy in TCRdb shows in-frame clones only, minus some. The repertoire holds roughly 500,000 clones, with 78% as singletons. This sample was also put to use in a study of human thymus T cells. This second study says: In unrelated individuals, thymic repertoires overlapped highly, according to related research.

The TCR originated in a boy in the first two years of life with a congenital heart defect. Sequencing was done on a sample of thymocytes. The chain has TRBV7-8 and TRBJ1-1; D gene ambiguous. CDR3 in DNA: TGTGCCAGCAGCTTAGTCGGCGGGCGAAGGACTGAAGCTTTCTTT. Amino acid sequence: CASSLVGGRRTEAFF.